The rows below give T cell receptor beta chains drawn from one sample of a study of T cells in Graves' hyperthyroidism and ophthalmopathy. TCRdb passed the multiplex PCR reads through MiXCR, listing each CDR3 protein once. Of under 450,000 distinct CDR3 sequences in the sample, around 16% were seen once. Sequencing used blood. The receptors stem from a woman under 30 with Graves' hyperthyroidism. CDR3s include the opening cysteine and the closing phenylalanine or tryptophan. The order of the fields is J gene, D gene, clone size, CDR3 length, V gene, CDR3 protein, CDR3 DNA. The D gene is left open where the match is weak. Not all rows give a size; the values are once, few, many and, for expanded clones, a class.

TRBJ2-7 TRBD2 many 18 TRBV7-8 CASSSPSGGAGEYYEQYF TGTGCCAGCAGCTCCCCCTCAGGTGGGGCGGGAGAATACTACGAGCAGTACTTC
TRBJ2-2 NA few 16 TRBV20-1 CSAKRFVGDSAGELFF TGCAGTGCTAAACGGTTCGTCGGGGATTCCGCCGGGGAGCTGTTTTTT
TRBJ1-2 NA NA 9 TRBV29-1 CSVLEGYTF TGCAGCGTCCTTGAAGGCTACACCTTC
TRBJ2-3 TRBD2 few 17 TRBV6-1 CASSFDAGLAGVDTQYF TGTGCCAGCAGTTTCGACGCGGGACTAGCGGGGGTAGATACGCAGTATTTT
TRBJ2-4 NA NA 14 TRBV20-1 CGALGSESKNIQYF TGCGGTGCTCTTGGTAGCGAGTCCAAAAACATTCAGTACTTC
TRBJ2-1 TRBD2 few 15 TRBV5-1 CASSPRLAGAGEQFF TGCGCCAGCAGCCCGAGACTAGCGGGAGCGGGTGAGCAGTTCTTC
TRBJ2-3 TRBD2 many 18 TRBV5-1 CASSSGLAGGPSTDTQYF TGCGCCAGCAGCTCCGGACTAGCGGGAGGGCCTAGCACAGATACGCAGTATTTT
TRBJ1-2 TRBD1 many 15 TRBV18 CASSPDRGSNYGYTF TGTGCCAGCTCTCCCGACAGGGGATCTAACTATGGCTACACCTTC
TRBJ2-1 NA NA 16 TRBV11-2 CASSLVGGGSYNERFF NA
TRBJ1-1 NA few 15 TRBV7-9 CASSPGRREDTEAFF TGTGCCAGCAGTCCCGGGCGCAGGGAGGACACTGAAGCTTTCTTT
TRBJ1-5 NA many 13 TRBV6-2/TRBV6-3 CASSYARGQPQHF TGTGCCAGCAGTTACGCCCGCGGACAGCCCCAGCATTTT
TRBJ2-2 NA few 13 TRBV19 CATGIRNTGELFF TGTGCCACCGGGATCCGAAACACCGGGGAGCTGTTTTTT
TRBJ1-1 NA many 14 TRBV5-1 CASSLVQMNTEAFF TGCGCCAGCAGCTTGGTCCAGATGAACACTGAAGCTTTCTTT
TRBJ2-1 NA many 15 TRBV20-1 CSARVGGVPYNEQFF TGCAGTGCTAGGGTTGGGGGAGTGCCCTACAATGAGCAGTTCTTC
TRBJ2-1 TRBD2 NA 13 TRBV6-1 CASSPRGAGEQFF TGTGCCAGCAGCCCGCGGGGGGCGGGGGAGCAGTTCTTC
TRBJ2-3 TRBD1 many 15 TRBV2 CASNSGTAHTDTQYF TGTGCCAGCAACTCCGGGACAGCCCACACAGATACGCAGTATTTT
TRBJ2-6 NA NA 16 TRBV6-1 CASTTPRVSGANVLTF TGTGCCAGCACCACCCCCAGGGTTTCTGGGGCCAACGTCCTGACTTTC
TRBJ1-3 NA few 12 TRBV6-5 CASSYSRDTIYF TGTGCCAGCAGTTACTCGAGGGACACCATATATTTT
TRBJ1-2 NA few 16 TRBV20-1 CSASPLDPGQPYGYTF TGCAGTGCTAGCCCTTTAGACCCTGGACAGCCGTATGGCTACACCTTC
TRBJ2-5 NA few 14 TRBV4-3 CASSEVGPEETQYF TGCGCCAGCTCCGAAGTGGGGCCTGAAGAGACCCAGTACTTC
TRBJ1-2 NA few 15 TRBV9 CASSVDVEGPYGYTF TGTGCCAGCAGCGTAGATGTGGAAGGACCCTATGGCTACACCTTC
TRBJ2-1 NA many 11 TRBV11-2 CASSSGISQFF TGTGCCAGCAGCTCCGGGATTTCGCAGTTCTTC
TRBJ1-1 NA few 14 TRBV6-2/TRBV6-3 CASSRARRDTEAFF TGTGCCAGCAGTCGAGCCCGGAGGGACACTGAAGCTTTCTTT
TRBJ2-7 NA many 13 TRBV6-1 CASATVRSYEQYF TGTGCCAGTGCGACAGTCCGCTCCTACGAGCAGTACTTC
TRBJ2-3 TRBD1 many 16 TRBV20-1 CSARASRTGGTDTQYF TGCAGTGCTAGAGCATCCCGGACAGGGGGCACAGATACGCAGTATTTT
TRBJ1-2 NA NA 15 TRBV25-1 CASSDPSQGGYGYTF TGTGCCAGCAGTGACCCCAGCCAGGGTGGGTATGGCTACACCTTC
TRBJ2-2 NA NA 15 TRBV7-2 CASSLAGVRTGELFF TGTGCCAGCAGCTTAGCGGGAGTTCGAACCGGGGAGCTGTTTTTT
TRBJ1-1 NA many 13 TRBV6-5 CASSYSRNTEAFF TGTGCCAGCAGTTACTCCAGGAACACTGAAGCTTTCTTT
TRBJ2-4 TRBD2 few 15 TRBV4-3 CASSQEGLVENIQYF TGCGCCAGCAGCCAAGAAGGACTAGTGGAAAACATTCAGTACTTC
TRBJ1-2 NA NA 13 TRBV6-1 CASSEGVPGGYTF TGTGCCAGCAGTGAAGGTGTTCCTGGGGGCTACACCTTC
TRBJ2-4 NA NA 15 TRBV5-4 CASSLVGESKNIQYF TGTGCCAGCAGCTTGGTGGGGGAGTCAAAAAACATTCAGTACTTC
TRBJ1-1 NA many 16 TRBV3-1 CASSQTTPTGNTEAFF TGTGCCAGCAGCCAAACGACCCCTACAGGGAACACTGAAGCTTTCTTT
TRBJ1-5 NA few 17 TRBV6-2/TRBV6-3 CASSSRLAIRRNQPQHF TGTGCCAGCAGCTCCCGCCTCGCGATACGGCGCAATCAGCCCCAGCATTTT
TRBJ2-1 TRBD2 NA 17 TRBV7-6 CASSLSPSGSSYNEQFF TGTGCCAGCAGCTTATCACCCAGCGGGAGCTCCTACAATGAGCAGTTCTTC
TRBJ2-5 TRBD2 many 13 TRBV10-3 CAISNTSGETQYF TGTGCCATCAGCAATACTAGCGGGGAGACCCAGTACTTC
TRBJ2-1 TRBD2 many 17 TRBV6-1 CASSVPSLAGGPREQFF TGTGCCAGCAGTGTCCCTTCACTAGCGGGAGGGCCTCGTGAGCAGTTCTTC
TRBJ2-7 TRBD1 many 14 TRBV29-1 CSVAAWDRGSEQYF TGCAGCGTCGCGGCATGGGACAGGGGAAGCGAGCAGTACTTC
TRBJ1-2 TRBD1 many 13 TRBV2 CASRRQGPYGYTF TGTGCCAGCAGAAGACAGGGGCCCTATGGCTACACCTTC
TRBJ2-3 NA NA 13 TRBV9 CASSVALADTQYF TGTGCCAGCAGCGTAGCTCTCGCAGATACGCAGTATTTT
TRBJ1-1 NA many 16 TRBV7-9 CASILLGNGRNTEAFF TGTGCCAGCATCCTCCTCGGGAACGGGAGGAACACTGAAGCTTTCTTT
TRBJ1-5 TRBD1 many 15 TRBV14 CASSARGQGSQPQHF TGTGCCAGCAGCGCAAGGGGACAGGGGAGTCAGCCCCAGCATTTT
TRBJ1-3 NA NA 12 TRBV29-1 CSVGGAGNTIYF TGCAGCGTTGGGGGAGCCGGAAACACCATATATTTT